The rows below give T cell receptor beta chains drawn from one sample of a study of metastatic and nonmetastatic thyroid tumors. Through MiXCR, TCRdb re-clonotyped the PCR reads. Here the sample spans over 15,000 clones, 3% to 4% being singletons. The sample was tumor tissue. The receptors here all came from a female donor with papillary thyroid cancer or a benign thyroid nodule (not recorded which). Some clones in this sample may be carry-over from other donors' samples. CDR3s include the opening cysteine and the closing phenylalanine or tryptophan. The D gene is left open where the match is weak. The size entry is marked missing in some rows and otherwise reads once, few, many or a size class.

clone size: few; J gene: TRBJ2-7; D gene: NA; V gene: TRBV28; CDR3 protein: CASLREASYEQYF; CDR3 DNA: TGTGCCAGCCTCAGGGAGGCGTCCTACGAGCAGTACTTC
clone size: NA; J gene: TRBJ2-7; D gene: NA; V gene: TRBV5-1; CDR3 protein: CASQTRPEVYEQYF; CDR3 DNA: TGCGCCAGCCAGACCCGCCCGGAGGTCTACGAGCAGTACTTC
clone size: few; J gene: TRBJ1-5; D gene: NA; V gene: TRBV10-3; CDR3 protein: CAISESGPSGERPQHF; CDR3 DNA: TGTGCCATCAGTGAGTCGGGTCCCTCCGGGGAACGGCCCCAGCATTTT
clone size: many; J gene: TRBJ2-4; D gene: NA; V gene: TRBV19; CDR3 protein: CASSTPVGGARKNIQYF; CDR3 DNA: TGTGCCAGTAGTACTCCCGTGGGGGGGGCCCGCAAAAACATTCAGTACTTC
clone size: NA; J gene: TRBJ2-1; D gene: NA; V gene: TRBV25-1; CDR3 protein: CASKPPDLNEQFF; CDR3 DNA: TGTGCAAGCAAACCCCCCGATCTCAATGAGCAGTTCTTC
clone size: many; J gene: TRBJ1-2; D gene: TRBD1; V gene: TRBV11-2; CDR3 protein: CASSLVGTGDGYTF; CDR3 DNA: TGTGCCAGCAGCTTAGTCGGGACAGGGGATGGCTACACCTTC
clone size: NA; J gene: TRBJ2-1; D gene: NA; V gene: TRBV27; CDR3 protein: CASSFGDGAYNEQFF; CDR3 DNA: TGTGCCAGCAGTTTTGGGGACGGAGCCTACAATGAGCAGTTCTTC
clone size: NA; J gene: TRBJ1-3; D gene: NA; V gene: TRBV4-2; CDR3 protein: CASSQDGLSAGNTIYF; CDR3 DNA: TGTGCCAGCAGCCAAGATGGCCTCTCCGCTGGAAACACCATATATTTT
clone size: NA; J gene: TRBJ1-5; D gene: NA; V gene: TRBV18; CDR3 protein: CASSWGTGNQPQHF; CDR3 DNA: TGTGCCAGCTCATGGGGGACGGGCAATCAGCCCCAGCATTTT
clone size: NA; J gene: TRBJ2-7; D gene: NA; V gene: TRBV11-2; CDR3 protein: CASSFEGRGQYEQYF; CDR3 DNA: TGTGCCAGCAGCTTCGAGGGCAGGGGACAATACGAGCAGTACTTC
clone size: NA; J gene: TRBJ1-2; D gene: NA; V gene: TRBV7-9; CDR3 protein: CASSPGGVGYTF; CDR3 DNA: TGTGCCAGCAGCCCGGGGGGAGTTGGCTACACCTTC
clone size: NA; J gene: TRBJ2-7; D gene: TRBD1; V gene: TRBV2; CDR3 protein: CASEGTGGTDEQYF; CDR3 DNA: TGTGCCAGCGAAGGGACAGGGGGGACCGACGAGCAGTACTTC
clone size: few; J gene: TRBJ2-3; D gene: TRBD1; V gene: TRBV6-1; CDR3 protein: CASSRTGGTDTQYF; CDR3 DNA: TGTGCCAGCAGTCGAACAGGGGGAACAGATACGCAGTATTTT
clone size: few; J gene: TRBJ1-2; D gene: NA; V gene: TRBV7-9; CDR3 protein: CASSYGGNYGYTF; CDR3 DNA: TGTGCCAGCAGCTATGGAGGGAACTATGGCTACACCTTC
clone size: NA; J gene: TRBJ1-2; D gene: NA; V gene: TRBV10-2; CDR3 protein: CASSGRTQANYGYTF; CDR3 DNA: TGCGCCAGCAGTGGGCGGACCCAAGCTAACTATGGCTACACCTTC
clone size: few; J gene: TRBJ2-2; D gene: TRBD2; V gene: TRBV2; CDR3 protein: CASRLAGGTAGELFF; CDR3 DNA: TGTGCCAGCAGACTAGCGGGAGGTACCGCCGGGGAGCTGTTTTTT
clone size: NA; J gene: TRBJ1-2; D gene: NA; V gene: TRBV6-1; CDR3 protein: CASSGASFYGYTF; CDR3 DNA: TGTGCCAGCAGTGGCGCCAGCTTCTATGGCTACACCTTC
clone size: NA; J gene: TRBJ2-3; D gene: TRBD2; V gene: TRBV10-2; CDR3 protein: CASSEPTPGLAGGSTDTQYF; CDR3 DNA: TGCGCCAGCAGTGAGCCAACTCCGGGACTAGCGGGAGGCAGCACAGATACGCAGTATTTT
clone size: many; J gene: TRBJ1-2; D gene: TRBD1; V gene: TRBV28; CDR3 protein: CASSQKGPGQGKDGYTF; CDR3 DNA: TGTGCCAGCAGCCAAAAGGGCCCGGGACAGGGGAAGGATGGCTACACCTTC
clone size: NA; J gene: TRBJ2-7; D gene: NA; V gene: TRBV5-8; CDR3 protein: CASILSGSYEQYF; CDR3 DNA: TGTGCCAGCATCCTATCGGGCTCCTACGAGCAGTACTTC
clone size: medium-sized; J gene: TRBJ2-2; D gene: NA; V gene: TRBV20-1; CDR3 protein: CSAKGHETGELFF; CDR3 DNA: TGCAGTGCTAAAGGACATGAAACCGGGGAGCTGTTTTTT
clone size: few; J gene: TRBJ2-1; D gene: TRBD2; V gene: TRBV25-1; CDR3 protein: CASSEKRGLVLNNEQFF; CDR3 DNA: TGTGCCAGCAGTGAAAAGCGGGGCCTAGTGTTAAACAATGAGCAGTTCTTC
clone size: few; J gene: TRBJ1-6; D gene: NA; V gene: TRBV15; CDR3 protein: CATRNRERAYNSPLHF; CDR3 DNA: TGTGCCACTAGGAACAGGGAGAGGGCCTATAATTCACCCCTCCACTTT
clone size: NA; J gene: TRBJ2-2; D gene: NA; V gene: TRBV6-4; CDR3 protein: CASSEVANTGELFF; CDR3 DNA: TGTGCCAGCAGTGAGGTGGCTAACACCGGGGAGCTGTTTTTT
clone size: few; J gene: TRBJ2-7; D gene: NA; V gene: TRBV6-2/TRBV6-3; CDR3 protein: CASSYSSLSYEQYF; CDR3 DNA: TGTGCCAGCAGTTACTCTAGCCTATCCTACGAGCAGTACTTC
clone size: NA; J gene: TRBJ2-5; D gene: TRBD2; V gene: TRBV15; CDR3 protein: CATSNLAGETQYF; CDR3 DNA: TGTGCCACCAGCAACTTAGCGGGAGAGACCCAGTACTTC
clone size: NA; J gene: TRBJ2-6; D gene: NA; V gene: TRBV2; CDR3 protein: CASRGPWGPGANFLTF; CDR3 DNA: TGTGCCAGCAGAGGACCCTGGGGCCCTGGGGCCAACTTCCTGACTTTC
clone size: NA; J gene: TRBJ2-3; D gene: NA; V gene: TRBV19; CDR3 protein: CASSLLGGRGGTDTQYF; CDR3 DNA: TGTGCCAGTAGTCTCTTGGGTGGCAGGGGAGGCACAGATACGCAGTATTTT
clone size: few; J gene: TRBJ1-1; D gene: NA; V gene: TRBV6-6; CDR3 protein: CASSYSPAGHPEAFF; CDR3 DNA: TGTGCCAGCAGCTACTCTCCCGCAGGTCACCCTGAAGCTTTCTTT
clone size: many; J gene: TRBJ2-7; D gene: NA; V gene: TRBV4-2; CDR3 protein: CASSQDQERDIPYEQYF; CDR3 DNA: TGTGCCAGCAGCCAAGATCAGGAGCGAGACATTCCGTACGAGCAGTACTTC
clone size: NA; J gene: TRBJ2-3; D gene: TRBD2; V gene: TRBV20-1; CDR3 protein: CSASPTSGEVDRDTQYF; CDR3 DNA: TGCAGTGCTAGTCCCACTAGCGGGGAAGTCGACCGGGATACGCAGTATTTT
clone size: NA; J gene: TRBJ2-1; D gene: NA; V gene: TRBV27; CDR3 protein: CASTLSGAFNEQFF; CDR3 DNA: TGTGCCAGCACCCTCTCCGGGGCCTTCAATGAGCAGTTCTTC
clone size: few; J gene: TRBJ2-2; D gene: NA; V gene: TRBV7-2; CDR3 protein: CASSPVGRTLNTGELFF; CDR3 DNA: TGTGCCAGCAGCCCAGTGGGTAGGACTCTCAACACCGGGGAGCTGTTTTTT
clone size: few; J gene: TRBJ1-1; D gene: NA; V gene: TRBV12-3/TRBV12-4; CDR3 protein: CASSLKTEAFF; CDR3 DNA: TGTGCCAGCAGCCTGAAGACGGAAGCTTTCTTT
clone size: few; J gene: TRBJ1-2; D gene: NA; V gene: TRBV12-3/TRBV12-4; CDR3 protein: CASSFDTLVGYTF; CDR3 DNA: TGTGCCAGCAGTTTTGACACCCTCGTGGGCTACACCTTC
clone size: NA; J gene: TRBJ1-1; D gene: NA; V gene: TRBV29-1; CDR3 protein: CSSRTGIGNTEAFF; CDR3 DNA: TGCAGCTCCCGAACAGGGATAGGGAACACTGAAGCTTTCTTT
clone size: many; J gene: TRBJ1-2; D gene: NA; V gene: TRBV2; CDR3 protein: CASRLAGNLGNAF; CDR3 DNA: TGTGCCAGCAGATTGGCCGGTAATCTGGGCAACGCCTTC
clone size: few; J gene: TRBJ1-4; D gene: TRBD1; V gene: TRBV6-5; CDR3 protein: CASRYRDRNEKLFF; CDR3 DNA: TGTGCCAGCAGGTACCGGGACAGAAATGAAAAACTGTTTTTT
clone size: NA; J gene: TRBJ2-2; D gene: NA; V gene: TRBV12-3/TRBV12-4; CDR3 protein: CASRGRTNTGELFF; CDR3 DNA: TGTGCCAGCAGAGGACGGACGAACACCGGGGAGCTGTTTTTT
clone size: NA; J gene: TRBJ2-3; D gene: TRBD2; V gene: TRBV27; CDR3 protein: CASSSRLAGVRVTDTQYF; CDR3 DNA: TGTGCCAGCAGTTCCCGACTAGCGGGAGTTAGGGTTACAGATACGCAGTATTTT
clone size: few; J gene: TRBJ1-2; D gene: TRBD1; V gene: TRBV2; CDR3 protein: CASSPDRGEGYTF; CDR3 DNA: TGTGCCAGCAGTCCCGACAGGGGAGAGGGCTACACCTTC
clone size: few; J gene: TRBJ1-6; D gene: NA; V gene: TRBV28; CDR3 protein: CASSPPTVGSPLHF; CDR3 DNA: TGTGCCAGCAGTCCCCCGACGGTGGGTTCACCCCTCCACTTT